The clone carrying this T cell receptor (beta chain) was seen once. Its target is unknown. This specimen belongs to a study of CD8+ T cells in alopecia areata. Broader study findings: More clonal than normal scalp was lesional scalp, particularly alopecia totalis/universalis. Scalp data also include sequences from resident alphabeta T cells of normal skin. In patients, TCRs were shared less clearly than in mice, and HLA may possibly be involved.

In each case, RNA was isolated and then reverse transcribed into cDNA as the sequencing template. Some clones are missing from TCRdb's copy, which holds only in-frame ones; the method was immunoSEQ multiplex PCR. The table lists around 82,000 clones, about 51% of them singletons, with approximately 5.4% in the top ten. Germline-derived CDR1 and CDR2 are GTSNPN and SVGIG (reference sequence). CDR3 length: 15 residues. Trimming took off 0 bases at V and 3 bases at J, with 14 bases between the two ends. The study team obtained lesional scalp punch biopsies and peripheral blood from alopecia areata patients.

The receptor comes from a human donor with alopecia areata. The gene calls are TRBV30 and TRBJ1-2; possibly TRBD1 for D (5 bases). The sequenced sample consisted of NKG2D-high CD8+ T cells sorted from blood. CDR3 coding DNA: TGTGCCTGGAGTGTACAGGTCGTCAGCTACTATGGCTACACCTTC. Its translation is CAWSVQVVSYYGYTF. Based on the CDR3 plus reference TRBV30 and TRBJ1-2, the full variable domain is SQTIHQWPATLVQPVGSPLSLECTVEGTSNPNLYWYRQAAGRGLQLLFYSVGIGQISSEVPQNLSASRPQDRQFILSSKKLLLSDSGFYLCAWSVQVVSYYGYTFGSGTRLTVV.